This T cell receptor (beta chain) originates from a study of shared clonotypes between healthy human individuals. Sequencing used immunoSEQ multiplex PCR; TCRdb keeps in-frame clones, though not all of them. Among millions of clones listed, around 93% were seen once. The CDR3 has 13 amino acids. V lost 5 bases and J 6 bases, leaving 13 bases between the germline ends. The germline gives CDR1 SEHNR, CDR2 FQNEAQ (reference sequence). CD45RO-negative, CCR7-selected cells formed the naive CD8 fraction, which excluded terminally differentiated effector memory CD45RA+ cells. V is TRBV7-9 and J is TRBJ1-2; TRBD1 might be the D (5 bases). Material for sequencing was naive CD8+ T cells from PBMCs. The TCR sequence derives from a man younger than 30 in good health. Some clones in this sample may be carry-over from other donors' samples. CDR3 region: CASSLPGSDGYTF. The DNA of the CDR3 is TGTGCCAGCAGCCTCCCAGGGTCCGATGGCTACACCTTC.